The sequence of this T cell receptor beta chain was determined in a study of cytomegalovirus exposure and HLA in healthy donors. Overall study: As an earlier analysis found, around 200 million T cells yielded fewer than 130 million unique TCR beta sequences.

The study ran its PCR with 60 Vbeta and 13 Jbeta primers. Using immunoSEQ multiplex PCR, the repertoire was profiled, and TCRdb retains in-frame clones only, with some absent. The sample lists about 130,000 clones; 80% to 90% were seen once. There are 15 residues in the CDR3. CDR1 is SGHNT and CDR2 is YYREEE in the germline V gene (reference sequence). The junction had 8 bases not matched to a gene; V was cut back by 0 bases and J by 6 bases. V gene TRBV5-4 combines with J gene TRBJ1-2; 7 bases line up with TRBD1. This clonotype originated in a male donor in good health and CMV-seropositive. Material for sequencing was PBMCs. This CDR3 reads CASSLEVTGYDGYTF. In DNA, the CDR3 is TGTGCCAGCAGCTTGGAAGTGACAGGGTATGATGGCTACACCTTC.